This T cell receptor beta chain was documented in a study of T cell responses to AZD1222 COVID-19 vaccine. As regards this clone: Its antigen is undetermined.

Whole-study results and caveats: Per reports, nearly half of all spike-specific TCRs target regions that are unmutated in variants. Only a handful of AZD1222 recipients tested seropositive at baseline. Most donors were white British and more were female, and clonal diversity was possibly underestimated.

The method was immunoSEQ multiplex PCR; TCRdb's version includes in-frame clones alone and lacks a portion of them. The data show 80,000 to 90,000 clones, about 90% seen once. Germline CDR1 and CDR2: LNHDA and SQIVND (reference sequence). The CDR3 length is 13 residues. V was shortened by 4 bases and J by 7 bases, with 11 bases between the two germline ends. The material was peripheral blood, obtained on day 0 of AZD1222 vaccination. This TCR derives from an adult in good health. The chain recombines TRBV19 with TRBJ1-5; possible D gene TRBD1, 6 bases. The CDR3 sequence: CASSTQGPQPQHF. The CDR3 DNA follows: TGTGCCAGTAGTACACAGGGACCCCAGCCCCAGCATTTT.